This is a list of T cell receptor beta chains from one sample in a study of CD8+ T cells in alopecia areata. Clones were read by immunoSEQ multiplex PCR, and TCRdb kept only the in-frame ones, dropping some. The sample holds about 210,000 clones, over 60% seen once. Sequencing used CD4+ T cells sorted from blood, obtained at week 4, from a patient treated with tofacitinib. The origin of the receptors is a human donor with alopecia areata. CDR3s include the opening cysteine and the closing phenylalanine or tryptophan. Each record gives: V gene, clone size, J gene, D gene, CDR3 protein, CDR3 DNA. The D gene is left open where the match is weak. Size tells how often a clone was seen (once, few, many) or the class of an expanded clone, and some rows leave it out.

TRBV18	few	TRBJ1-1	TRBD1	CASSNFDRVGTEAFF	TGTGCCAGCTCAAATTTCGACAGGGTGGGCACTGAAGCTTTCTTT
TRBV9	NA	TRBJ2-4	TRBD2	CASSSGGARSIQYF	TGTGCCAGCAGCTCCGGGGGGGCCCGAAGTATTCAGTACTTC
TRBV2	few	TRBJ2-1	NA	CASRRDISSYNEQFF	TGTGCCAGCAGGAGGGACATAAGCAGTTACAATGAGCAGTTCTTC
TRBV19	NA	TRBJ1-1	NA	CASSIGTSPSTEAFF	TGTGCCAGTAGTATCGGGACTTCTCCGAGCACTGAAGCTTTCTTT
TRBV10-3	NA	TRBJ2-2	NA	CAISGNRVSTGELFF	TGTGCCATCAGTGGAAACAGGGTTAGCACCGGGGAGCTGTTTTTT
TRBV7-2	few	TRBJ1-2	TRBD1	CASSADRGNYGYTF	TGTGCCAGCAGCGCGGACAGGGGAAACTATGGCTACACCTTC
TRBV7-2	NA	TRBJ2-5	TRBD2	CASSLPGTSGGGETQYF	TGTGCCAGCAGCTTACCCGGGACTAGCGGGGGGGGAGAGACCCAGTACTTC
TRBV5-4	NA	TRBJ1-2	NA	CASSTPGEGANGYTF	TGTGCCAGCAGCACGCCTGGGGAAGGGGCGAATGGCTACACCTTC
TRBV2	NA	TRBJ2-1	TRBD2	CASERDEYNEQFF	TGTGCCAGTGAGCGGGATGAATACAATGAGCAGTTCTTC
TRBV30	NA	TRBJ1-4	TRBD1	CAWSFGGTGTEKLFF	TGTGCCTGGAGTTTCGGAGGGACAGGGACCGAAAAACTGTTTTTT
TRBV30	NA	TRBJ1-1	NA	CAFRLNTEAFF	TGTGCCTTCCGACTGAACACTGAAGCTTTCTTT
TRBV9	NA	TRBJ1-2	NA	CASSQAGGYGYTF	TGTGCCAGCAGCCAAGCGGGGGGCTATGGCTACACCTTC
TRBV29-1	NA	TRBJ2-6	TRBD1	CSVLQGQGANVLTF	TGCAGCGTTTTACAGGGACAGGGGGCCAACGTCCTGACTTTC
TRBV14	NA	TRBJ2-5	TRBD2	CASSQGVTSFQETQYF	TGTGCCAGCAGCCAGGGAGTGACTAGCTTCCAAGAGACCCAGTACTTC
TRBV6-5	NA	TRBJ2-3	NA	CASSYNRHQRADTQYF	TGTGCCAGCAGTTACAACCGACATCAGAGAGCAGATACGCAGTATTTT
TRBV5-1	once	TRBJ1-6	TRBD1	CASSLQGDNSPLHF	TGCGCCAGCAGCTTACAGGGGGATAATTCACCCCTCCACTTT
TRBV4-1	NA	TRBJ1-3	NA	CASSQGQNSGNTIYF	TGCGCCAGCAGCCAAGGACAGAACTCTGGAAACACCATATATTTT
TRBV7-8	NA	TRBJ2-5	NA	CASSLLAEQETQYF	TGTGCCAGCAGCTTATTGGCGGAACAAGAGACCCAGTACTTC
TRBV6-1	NA	TRBJ1-1	TRBD1	CASSGTGGGLMNTEAFF	TGTGCCAGCAGTGGAACAGGGGGAGGTCTGATGAACACTGAAGCTTTCTTT
TRBV6-5	few	TRBJ1-2	TRBD1	CASRGETGFGYTF	TGTGCCAGCAGGGGAGAGACAGGGTTTGGCTACACCTTC
TRBV7-3	NA	TRBJ2-7	NA	CASSLGLALSYEQYF	TGTGCCAGCAGCTTAGGCCTTGCCCTCTCCTACGAGCAGTACTTC
TRBV4-1	once	TRBJ2-7	NA	CASSLRDGLSYEQYF	TGCGCCAGCAGCCTCCGGGACGGCCTCTCCTACGAGCAGTACTTC
TRBV15	once	TRBJ2-7	NA	CATSRDPGGAEQYF	TGTGCCACCAGCAGAGATCCCGGCGGGGCCGAGCAGTACTTC
TRBV10-3	few	TRBJ2-2	TRBD2	CAISSGTRPGELFF	TGTGCCATCAGTTCCGGGACTAGGCCCGGGGAGCTGTTTTTT
TRBV7-2	NA	TRBJ2-6	TRBD1	CASSSTGAALRANVLTF	TGTGCCAGCAGCTCAACAGGGGCGGCTCTTAGAGCCAACGTCCTGACTTTC
TRBV5-1	NA	TRBJ2-4	TRBD1	CASSLGTGALAKNIQYF	TGCGCCAGCAGCTTGGGGACAGGGGCACTAGCCAAAAACATTCAGTACTTC
TRBV7-2	few	TRBJ2-5	TRBD1	CASSYVTDRAETQYF	TGTGCCAGCAGCTACGTAACAGACAGGGCAGAGACCCAGTACTTC
TRBV5-5	once	TRBJ2-3	NA	CASSLDGNTDTQYF	TGTGCCAGCAGCTTGGATGGCAACACAGATACGCAGTATTTT
TRBV2	NA	TRBJ1-2	TRBD1	CASSDLGQGGYGYTF	TGTGCCAGCAGTGACCTAGGACAGGGAGGCTATGGCTACACCTTC
TRBV14	NA	TRBJ2-5	NA	CASSLGGPRGETQYF	TGTGCCAGCAGCCTGGGGGGCCCTAGGGGAGAGACCCAGTACTTC
TRBV29-1	few	TRBJ2-7	TRBD1	CSGRTGSYEQYF	TGCAGCGGGAGGACAGGGTCGTACGAGCAGTACTTC
TRBV5-1	few	TRBJ2-3	NA	CASSTVGEADTQYF	TGCGCCAGCAGTACAGTAGGAGAGGCAGATACGCAGTATTTT
TRBV5-4	few	TRBJ2-1	TRBD1	CASDQGDGAYNEQFF	TGTGCCAGCGACCAGGGGGACGGGGCATACAATGAGCAGTTCTTC
TRBV28	few	TRBJ1-5	NA	CASRLSTFSNQPQHF	TGTGCCAGCAGACTGTCGACATTTAGCAATCAGCCCCAGCATTTT
TRBV4-2	NA	TRBJ2-7	NA	CASSQTGNYEQYF	TGTGCCAGCAGCCAGACGGGGAACTACGAGCAGTACTTC
TRBV29-1	NA	TRBJ2-3	TRBD2	CSVERPAGGTDTQYF	TGCAGCGTTGAAAGGCCAGCGGGGGGCACAGATACGCAGTATTTT
TRBV30	NA	TRBJ1-5	NA	CAWGGGGNQPQHF	TGTGCCTGGGGAGGAGGTGGCAATCAGCCCCAGCATTTT